This T cell receptor beta chain is from a study of cytomegalovirus exposure and HLA in healthy donors. Study-level findings and limits: Reportedly, HLA-A and HLA-B alleles of most subjects were accurately predicted from TCR beta. Researchers catalogued approximately 170 TCR beta chains as cytomegalovirus-associated.

The CDR3 totals 14 residues. In germline, CDR1 is KGHSH, CDR2 LQKENI. Unmatched junction bases numbered 8, after V lost 3 bases and J lost 7 bases. It was with 60 Vbeta and 13 Jbeta primers that the PCR ran. The repertoire was sequenced with immunoSEQ multiplex PCR; TCRdb's copy has only in-frame clones and lacks some. Its table lists around 63,000 clones. As for this clone: Its antigen is currently unknown.

This chain uses TRBV18 with TRBJ1-1; 7 bases are a match to TRBD1. The sequence came from a woman aged 25 to 39 in good health and CMV-seronegative. Sequencing was performed on PBMCs. The CDR3 DNA sequence: TGTGCCAGCTCACCTCGCCTAAACAGGGGTGAAGCTTTCTTT. It encodes CASSPRLNRGEAFF.